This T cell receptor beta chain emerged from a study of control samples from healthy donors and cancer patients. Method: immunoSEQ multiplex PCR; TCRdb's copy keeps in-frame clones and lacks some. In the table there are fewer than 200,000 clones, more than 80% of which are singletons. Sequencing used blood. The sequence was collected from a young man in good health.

The CDR3 DNA reads TGTGCCAGCAGTGTGCAGGCTGGAAACACCATATATTTT. Residues: CASSVQAGNTIYF. The chain employs TRBV2 and TRBJ1-3; D not resolved. V lost 4 bases, J lost 2 bases, and 6 bases lay in between. Germline CDR1 reads SNHLY; CDR2 reads FYNNEI. The CDR3 covers 13 residues. The whole variable domain, remainder taken from reference TRBV2 and TRBJ1-3, is EPEVTQTPSHQVTQMGQEVILRCVPISNHLYFYWYRQILGQKVEFLVSFYNNEISEKSEIFDDQFSVERPDGSNFTLKIRSTKLEDSAMYFCASSVQAGNTIYFGEGSWLTVV.